This T cell receptor beta chain was captured in a study of identical twins. Trimming shortened V by 1 base and J by 7 bases, and 22 bases separated the two germline ends. The length of the CDR3 is 17 residues. Germline CDR1 and CDR2: LGHDT and YNNKEL (reference sequence). This clonotype came up a few times. Its antigen remains unidentified. TCRdb re-called the 5' RACE reads through MiXCR, storing one row per CDR3 protein. This table has around 570,000 distinct CDR3 sequences, 9.5% to 10% appearing once. The study's findings and limits: Instead of following the same donors, the conclusions were based on cross-sectional statistical analysis.

The same sample was also studied in work on yellow fever vaccine responses in identical twins. Per that paper: Twins reportedly appeared to share part of their vaccine T cell response while keeping part individual.

Material: PBMCs. This TCR was recovered from a woman in her late teens or twenties in good health. The chain has TRBV3-1 and TRBJ1-2; D might be TRBD1 (6 bases). The CDR3 is CASSQGADGGRGGGYTF. CDR3 in DNA: TGTGCCAGCAGCCAAGGGGCTGATGGGGGCAGGGGCGGTGGCTACACCTTC.